There are many counts of the clone carrying this T cell receptor (beta chain). The data stem from a study of neurological immune-mediated disorders. The CDR3 loop spans 13 amino acids. V was clipped by 3 bases and J by 6 bases, with 6 bases between them. Germline V gives CDR1 MDHEN, CDR2 SYDVKM. The method for making cDNA was 5'RACE, and it used 10-nucleotide random UMIs. In every sequencing run, more than 180 million TCR-beta sequences were generated from 15-18 subjects. In TCRdb, the 5' RACE reads were re-called with MiXCR into one record per CDR3 protein. The sample lists roughly 100,000 distinct CDR3 sequences, 3.5% seen once, with 5.5% to 6.5% in the top ten.

The genes are TRBV28 and TRBJ1-6, with D hard to call. Material: PBMCs. This TCR was sampled from a woman aged 18-30 years with multiple sclerosis. CDR3 region: CASSFRGNSPLHF. CDR3 sequence (DNA): TGTGCCAGCAGTTTTCGGGGTAATTCACCCCTCCACTTT.